The source of this T cell receptor (beta chain) is a study of cytotoxic CD8 clonotypes in ibrutinib-treated CLL. Across the study: On average, almost 95,000 productive rearrangements and around 250,000 productive templates per sample. The study's findings and limits: Measured clonality at baseline was greater than in age-matched healthy donors and tracked with circulating CD8+ T-cell counts. There were differences in sampling times between sustained-remission and progressing patients. Rare overall, public clonotypes shrank or held steady under therapy.

As to this clone: Its antigen is currently unknown.

V lost 8 bases to trimming and J lost 2 bases, with 12 bases between them. Germline loops: CDR1 KGHSH, CDR2 LQKENI. The CDR3 contains 14 residues. Generated by immunoSEQ multiplex PCR, the TCRdb table keeps only in-frame clones and is missing some. The table lists over 250,000 clones, 76% of them singletons. The TCR originated in a human donor with chronic lymphocytic leukemia. The input for sequencing was PBMCs, taken at disease progression, from a patient treated with ibrutinib. The rearrangement joins TRBV18 to TRBJ1-4; D perhaps matches TRBD1 (5 bases). This CDR3 is CASAGGKTNEKLFF. The CDR3 DNA sequence: TGTGCCAGCGCCGGGGGTAAGACTAATGAAAAACTGTTTTTT. The variable domain in full, with the rest retrieved from reference TRBV18 and TRBJ1-4, is NAGVMQNPRHLVRRRGQEARLRCSPMKGHSHVYWYRQLPEEGLKFMVYLQKENIIDESGMPKERFSAEFPKEGPSILRIQQVVRGDSAAYFCASAGGKTNEKLFFGSGTQLSVL.